This T cell receptor (beta chain) comes out of a study of neoadjuvant nivolumab and ipilimumab in lung cancer (TCRdb year 2020). For the wider study: Nivolumab was given at 3 mg/kg intravenously on days 1, 15 and 29, and the combination arm added ipilimumab 1 mg/kg on day 1 only. The major pathologic response (MPR) rate in the intention-to-treat population in each study arm was designated as the primary trial endpoint. A total of 45 or so patients with operable NSCLC were treated in the trial, with around 23 randomized to nivolumab monotherapy and 21 randomized to nivolumab plus ipilimumab. The study compared TCR repertoires in pretherapy (baseline) peripheral blood with TCR repertoires in tumors resected at surgery after neoadjuvant immune checkpoint blockade. Matched pretherapy and resected tumor pairs were analyzed from seven patients, of whom four had been treated with nivolumab and three with nivolumab plus ipilimumab.

The sample's time point label is to be understood as: at surgical resection after neoadjuvant nivolumab +/- ipilimumab. The samples were taken from NEOSTAR, a phase 2 randomized trial in operable NSCLC that tested neoadjuvant nivolumab or nivolumab plus ipilimumab, followed by surgery. General conclusions and limits of the study: A positive correlation was observed between pretherapy blood TCR richness and richness in tumors resected after neoadjuvant therapy (Spearman R = 0.82). From pretherapy to surgery, tumor T-cell richness and clonality went up in three of three dual-therapy tumors, versus only two of four nivolumab-treated tumors. TCR sequencing was performed in a small number of samples. TCR richness and clonality were greater in resected tumors than in tumor-adjacent uninvolved lung, and increases were seen in more dual-therapy-treated tumors. No significant correlation was found between TCR clonality and pathologic tumor regression, and only one major-pathologic-response sample was available for the clonality analysis.

CDR1 and CDR2 (SEHNR, FQNEAQ) derive from the germline V gene (reference sequence). Inclusive of the bounding cysteine and phenylalanine, the CDR3 is 16 residues long. Kept here is only the CDR3 DNA, which spans 48 bases and is read in frame from base 1. V is cut back by 2 bases and J by 5 bases, with 7 bases in the junction unmatched. As concerns this clone: The clone's antigen remains unknown. Base qualities are not provided; no much larger clone lies one nucleotide away.

The library was produced with the immunoSEQ multiplex PCR assay. As for the authors' bioinformatics: Repertoires were summarized in terms of richness and clonality, and significantly expanded and contracted clones between pre- and post-therapy samples were identified. TCRdb re-hosts the immuneACCESS table, in-frame sequences only. Its copies lack some clones; in the studies checked, an unresolved V gene accounts for under half of them, and the cause for the rest is not known. V, J and clone size are taken as reported in that table, and D and trimming were inferred from the DNA itself. The table for this sample lists more than 25,000 clones; 76% of them were counted only once. The ten largest account for 18% of the sample.

The clonotype originates from an adult with non-small cell lung cancer. The input for sequencing was tumor tissue, taken after neoadjuvant nivolumab, alone or with ipilimumab, at or shortly before surgery. The chain was built from TRBV7-9 and TRBJ2-1; TRBD2 agrees with 9 junctional bases. The CDR3 protein is CASSLSLAGTHNEQFF. The DNA sequence is given as TGTGCCAGCAGCTTATCTCTAGCGGGGACCCACAATGAGCAGTTCTTC. With all but the CDR3 taken from the reference TRBV7-9 and TRBJ2-1 genes, the full variable domain is: DTGVSQNPRHKITKRGQNVTFRCDPISEHNRLYWYRQTLGQGPEFLTYFQNEAQLEKSRLLSDRFSAERPKGSFSTLEIQRTEQGDSAMYLCASSLSLAGTHNEQFFGPGTRLTVL.